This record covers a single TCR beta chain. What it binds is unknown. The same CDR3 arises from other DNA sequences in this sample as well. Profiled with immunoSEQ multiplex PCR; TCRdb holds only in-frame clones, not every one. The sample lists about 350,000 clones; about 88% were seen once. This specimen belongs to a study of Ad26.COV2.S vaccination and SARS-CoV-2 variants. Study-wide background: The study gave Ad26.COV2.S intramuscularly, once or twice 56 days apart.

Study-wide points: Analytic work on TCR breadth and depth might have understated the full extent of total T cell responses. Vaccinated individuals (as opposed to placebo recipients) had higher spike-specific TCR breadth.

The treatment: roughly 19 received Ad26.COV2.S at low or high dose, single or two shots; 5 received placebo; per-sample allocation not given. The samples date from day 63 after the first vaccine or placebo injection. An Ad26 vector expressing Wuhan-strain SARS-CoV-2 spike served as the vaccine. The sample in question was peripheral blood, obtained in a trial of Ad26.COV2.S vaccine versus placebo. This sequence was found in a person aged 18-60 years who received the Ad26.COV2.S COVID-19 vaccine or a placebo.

CDR3 amino acids: CASSTQGSGANVLTF. Here the CDR3 DNA reads TGTGCCAGTAGTACTCAGGGCTCTGGGGCCAACGTCCTGACTTTC. This sequence joins TRBV19 and TRBJ2-6, with D possibly TRBD1 on 5 matching bases. The CDR3 is 15 amino acids. Trimming pared 4 bases from V and 0 bases from J, leaving 7 bases between. Germline lookup yields CDR1 LNHDA and CDR2 SQIVND (reference sequence).